The rows below give T cell receptor beta chains drawn from one sample of a study of cytomegalovirus exposure and HLA in healthy donors. Sequencing used immunoSEQ multiplex PCR; TCRdb keeps in-frame clones, though not all of them. The sample carries 100,000 to 150,000 clones, 70% to 80% recorded once. The sample was PBMCs. All receptors come from a man aged 50 or older in good health and CMV-seronegative. Each CDR3 is given without its conserved first and last residue. The D gene is left open where the match is weak. Clone size is shown for a subset of rows, as once, few, many or a class of expanded clone.

few	TRBV2	TRBJ2-1	-	ASSEEAGWDEQF
few	TRBV5-4	TRBJ1-1	TRBD1	ASTDRGMNTEAF
-	TRBV12-5	TRBJ1-2	-	ASASGRWRRYYGYT
-	TRBV28	TRBJ1-2	TRBD1	ASSSAGGSNYGYT
-	TRBV19	TRBJ2-5	TRBD1	ASSRDRDKETQY
-	TRBV7-3	TRBJ1-6	-	ASSLSMNSPLH
-	TRBV5-6	TRBJ2-5	TRBD2	ASSFGEGETQY
-	TRBV14	TRBJ2-1	-	ASSRGQVTYNEQF
once	TRBV28	TRBJ1-2	-	ASKGNTFNYGYT
-	TRBV14	TRBJ1-2	TRBD1	ASSPGTGHYGYT
-	TRBV2	TRBJ2-3	TRBD2	ASKYTSGGKRGTDTQY
-	TRBV5-1	TRBJ2-3	TRBD2	ASSLDGGVADTQY
-	TRBV5-4	TRBJ1-1	-	ASSPPAGKNTEAF
few	TRBV4-1	TRBJ2-5	-	ASSPFWASGWTQY
-	TRBV19	TRBJ2-2	TRBD1	ASSINLPGQGDTDTGELF
-	TRBV2	TRBJ2-5	-	AASPREQETQY
once	TRBV6-1	TRBJ2-3	TRBD1	ASTGTGTPDTQY
-	TRBV29-1	TRBJ1-2	-	SVEGGGYGYT
-	TRBV7-9	TRBJ2-2	TRBD1	ASSLAGQANTGELF
-	TRBV4-2	TRBJ2-3	TRBD2	ASSQDLEGRGGYTQY
-	TRBV5-6	TRBJ1-1	-	ASSLRGLFTEAF
-	TRBV5-6	TRBJ1-2	-	ASRSDAGNGYT
-	TRBV2	TRBJ2-7	-	ASTDSSYEQY
-	TRBV9	TRBJ1-3	TRBD1	ASSVTGDAGYTIY
-	TRBV15	TRBJ2-5	TRBD1	ATSRVAGGEEETQY
-	TRBV7-9	TRBJ2-5	TRBD2	ASSPAGGSVQY
-	TRBV10-2	TRBJ1-2	TRBD1	ASTQGALDSGYT
-	TRBV10-3	TRBJ1-1	TRBD1	AIREQGAEGNTEAF
-	TRBV27	TRBJ1-1	TRBD1	ASSPRDRDTEAF
-	TRBV5-5	TRBJ1-1	-	ASSFSGGGGTEAF
-	TRBV5-1	TRBJ1-1	-	ASSFLGQGHTEAF